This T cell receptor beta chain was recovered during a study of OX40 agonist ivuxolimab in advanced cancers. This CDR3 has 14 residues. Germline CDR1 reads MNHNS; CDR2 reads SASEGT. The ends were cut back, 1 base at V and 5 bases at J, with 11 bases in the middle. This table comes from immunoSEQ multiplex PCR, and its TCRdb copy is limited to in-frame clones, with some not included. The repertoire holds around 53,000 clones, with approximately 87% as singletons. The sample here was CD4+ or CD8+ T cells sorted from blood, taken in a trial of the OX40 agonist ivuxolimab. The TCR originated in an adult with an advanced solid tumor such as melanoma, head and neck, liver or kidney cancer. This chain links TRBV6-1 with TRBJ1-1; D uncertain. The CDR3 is CASSEVNRDTEAFF. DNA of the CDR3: TGTGCCAGCAGTGAAGTTAATAGGGATACTGAAGCTTTCTTT.